This TCR beta chain originates from a study of T cells after yellow fever vaccination. In this sample, this clonotype turned up many times. TCRdb used MiXCR to reprocess the 5' RACE reads, holding one entry per CDR3 protein. The sample has some 32,000 distinct CDR3 sequences; about 4.4% are singletons. The V end was cut by 1 base, the J end by 0 bases, with 13 bases between. The CDR3 totals 17 residues. Germline-derived CDR1 and CDR2 are LGHNA and YNFKEQ. The sequence came from a man aged 30-40 years who received the YFV17D yellow fever vaccine. The specimen was CD8+ T cells sorted from PBMCs, collected 5 days after the yellow fever booster vaccination. The rearrangement links TRBV4-2 to TRBJ1-5, with unresolved D. The CDR3, as DNA: TGTGCCAGCAGCCAAGCGAGTGAGCACAGTAGCAATCAGCCCCAGCATTTT. It translates to CASSQASEHSSNQPQHF.